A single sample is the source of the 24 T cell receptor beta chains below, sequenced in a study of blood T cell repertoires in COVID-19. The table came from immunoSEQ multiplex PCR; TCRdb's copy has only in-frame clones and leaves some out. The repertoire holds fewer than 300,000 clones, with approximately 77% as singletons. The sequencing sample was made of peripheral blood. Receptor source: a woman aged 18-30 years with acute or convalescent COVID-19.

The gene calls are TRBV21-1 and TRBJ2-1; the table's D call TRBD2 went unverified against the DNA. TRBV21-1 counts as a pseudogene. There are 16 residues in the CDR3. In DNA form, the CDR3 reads TGTGCCAGCAGCCCGCAGGACACCCCGGGGGACAATGAGCAGTTCTTC. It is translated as CASSPQDTPGDNEQFF.

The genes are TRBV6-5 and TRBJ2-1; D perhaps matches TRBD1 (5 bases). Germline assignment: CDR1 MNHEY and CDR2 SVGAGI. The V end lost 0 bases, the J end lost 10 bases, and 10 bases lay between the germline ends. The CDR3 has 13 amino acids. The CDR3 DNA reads TGTGCCAGCAGTTACTCGCAGGGCTTCGAGCAGTTCTTC. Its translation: CASSYSQGFEQFF.

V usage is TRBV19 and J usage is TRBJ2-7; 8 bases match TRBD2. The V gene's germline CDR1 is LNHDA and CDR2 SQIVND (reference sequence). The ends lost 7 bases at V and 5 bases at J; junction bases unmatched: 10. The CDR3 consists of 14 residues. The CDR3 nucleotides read TGTGCCAGTAAACGGCAGCGGGAGTCGAACGAGCAGTACTTC. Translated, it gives CASKRQRESNEQYF. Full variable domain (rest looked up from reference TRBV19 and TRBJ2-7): DGGITQSPKYLFRKEGQNVTLSCEQNLNHDAMYWYRQDPGQGLRLIYYSQIVNDFQKGDIAEGYSVSREKKESFPLTVTSAQKNPTAFYLCASKRQRESNEQYFGPGTRLTVT.

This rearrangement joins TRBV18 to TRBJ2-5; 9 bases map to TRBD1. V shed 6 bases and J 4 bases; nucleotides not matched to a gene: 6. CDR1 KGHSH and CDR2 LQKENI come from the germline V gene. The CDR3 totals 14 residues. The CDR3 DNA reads TGTGCCAGCTCGCAGACAGGGGGTAGAGAGACCCAGTACTTC. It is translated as CASSQTGGRETQYF.

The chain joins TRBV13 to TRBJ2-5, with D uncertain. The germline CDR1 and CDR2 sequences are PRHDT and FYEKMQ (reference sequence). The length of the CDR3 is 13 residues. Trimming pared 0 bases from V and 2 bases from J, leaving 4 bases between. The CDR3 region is CASSLGQQETQYF. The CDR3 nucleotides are TGTGCCAGCAGCTTAGGACAGCAAGAGACCCAGTACTTC.

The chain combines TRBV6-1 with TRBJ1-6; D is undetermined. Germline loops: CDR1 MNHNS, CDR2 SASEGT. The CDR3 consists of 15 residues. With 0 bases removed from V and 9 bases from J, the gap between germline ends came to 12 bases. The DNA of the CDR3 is TGTGCCAGCAGTGAAGCGGGCCTGGCTCGTTCACCCCTCCACTTT. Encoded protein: CASSEAGLARSPLHF.

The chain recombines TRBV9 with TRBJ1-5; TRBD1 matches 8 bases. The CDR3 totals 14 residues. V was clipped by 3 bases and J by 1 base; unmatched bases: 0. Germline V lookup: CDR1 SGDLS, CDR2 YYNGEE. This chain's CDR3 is CASSGTGSNQPQHF. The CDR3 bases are TGTGCCAGCAGCGGGACAGGGAGCAATCAGCCCCAGCATTTT.

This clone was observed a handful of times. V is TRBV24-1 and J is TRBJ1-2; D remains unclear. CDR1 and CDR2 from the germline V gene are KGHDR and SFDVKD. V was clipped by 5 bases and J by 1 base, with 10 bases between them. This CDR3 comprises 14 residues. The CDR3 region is CATSAPPSNYGYTF. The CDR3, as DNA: TGTGCCACCAGTGCCCCGCCCAGTAACTATGGCTACACCTTC.

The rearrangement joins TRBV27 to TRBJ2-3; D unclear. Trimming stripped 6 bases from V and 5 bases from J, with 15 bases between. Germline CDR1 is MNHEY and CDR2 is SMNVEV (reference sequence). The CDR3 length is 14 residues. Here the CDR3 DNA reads TGTGCCAGCAGCCCCGGTTGGGCCGGAGATACGCAGTATTTT. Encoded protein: CASSPGWAGDTQYF.

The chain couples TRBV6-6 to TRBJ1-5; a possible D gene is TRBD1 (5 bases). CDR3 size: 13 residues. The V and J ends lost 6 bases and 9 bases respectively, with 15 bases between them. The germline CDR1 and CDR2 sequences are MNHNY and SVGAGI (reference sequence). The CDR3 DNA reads TGTGCCAGCAGGGCTGACAGCTTCGGGCCCCAGCATTTT. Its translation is CASRADSFGPQHF.

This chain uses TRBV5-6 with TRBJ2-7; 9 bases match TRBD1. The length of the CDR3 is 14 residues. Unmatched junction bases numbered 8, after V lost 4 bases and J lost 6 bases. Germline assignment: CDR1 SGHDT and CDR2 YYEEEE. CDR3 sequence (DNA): TGTGCCAGCAGCCAAGGGACAGGGTGGGTCGAGCAGTACTTC. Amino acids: CASSQGTGWVEQYF.

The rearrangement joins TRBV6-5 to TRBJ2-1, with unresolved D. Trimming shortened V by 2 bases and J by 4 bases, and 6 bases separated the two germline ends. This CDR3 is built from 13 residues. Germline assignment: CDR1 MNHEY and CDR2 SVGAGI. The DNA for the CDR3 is TGTGCCAGCAGTTACACAATTTACAATGAGCAGTTCTTC. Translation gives CASSYTIYNEQFF.

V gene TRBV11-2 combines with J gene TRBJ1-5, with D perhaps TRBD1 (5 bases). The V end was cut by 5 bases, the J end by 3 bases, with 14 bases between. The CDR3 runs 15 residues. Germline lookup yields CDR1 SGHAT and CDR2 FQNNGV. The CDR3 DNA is TGTGCCAGCAGCCCGGTGGGGGGGATCAATCAGCCCCAGCATTTT. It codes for CASSPVGGINQPQHF. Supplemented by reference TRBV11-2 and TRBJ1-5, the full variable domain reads EAGVAQSPRYKIIEKRQSVAFWCNPISGHATLYWYQQILGQGPKLLIQFQNNGVVDDSQLPKDRFSAERLKGVDSTLKIQPAKLEDSAVYLCASSPVGGINQPQHFGDGTRLSIL.

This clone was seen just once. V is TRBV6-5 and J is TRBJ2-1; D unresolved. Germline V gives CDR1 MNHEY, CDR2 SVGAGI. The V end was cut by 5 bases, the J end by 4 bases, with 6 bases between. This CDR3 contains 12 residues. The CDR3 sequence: CASSPEYNEQFF. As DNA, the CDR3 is TGTGCCAGCAGTCCGGAGTACAATGAGCAGTTCTTC.

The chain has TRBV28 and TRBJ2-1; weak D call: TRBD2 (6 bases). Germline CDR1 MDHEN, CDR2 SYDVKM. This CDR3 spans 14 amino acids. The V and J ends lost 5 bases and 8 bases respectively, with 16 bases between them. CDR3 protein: CASSVIDPGDEQFF. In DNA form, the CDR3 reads TGTGCCAGCAGTGTCATTGATCCGGGGGATGAGCAGTTCTTC.

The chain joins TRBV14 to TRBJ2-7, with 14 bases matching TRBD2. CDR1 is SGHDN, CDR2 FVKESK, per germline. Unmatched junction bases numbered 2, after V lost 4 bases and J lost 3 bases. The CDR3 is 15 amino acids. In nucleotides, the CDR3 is TGTGCCAGCAGCCTCGGACTAGCGGGAGGCTACGAGCAGTACTTC. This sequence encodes CASSLGLAGGYEQYF.

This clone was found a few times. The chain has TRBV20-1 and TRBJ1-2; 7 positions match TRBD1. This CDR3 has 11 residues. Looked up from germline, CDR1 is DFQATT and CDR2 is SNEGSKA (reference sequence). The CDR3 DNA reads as TGCAGCCCGATAGGGGGCAATGGCTACACCTTC. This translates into CSPIGGNGYTF.

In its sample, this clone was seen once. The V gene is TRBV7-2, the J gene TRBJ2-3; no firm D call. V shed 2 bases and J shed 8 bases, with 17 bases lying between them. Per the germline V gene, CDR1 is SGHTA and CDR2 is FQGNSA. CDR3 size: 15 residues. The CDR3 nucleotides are TGTGCCAGCAGCTTATATGGCTTTGCCGATATTACGCAGTATTTT. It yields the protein CASSLYGFADITQYF. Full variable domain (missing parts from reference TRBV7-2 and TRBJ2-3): GAGVSQSPSNKVTEKGKDVELRCDPISGHTALYWYRQSLGQGLEFLIYFQGNSAPDKSGLPSDRFSAERTGGSVSTLTIQRTQQEDSAVYLCASSLYGFADITQYFGPGTRLTVL.

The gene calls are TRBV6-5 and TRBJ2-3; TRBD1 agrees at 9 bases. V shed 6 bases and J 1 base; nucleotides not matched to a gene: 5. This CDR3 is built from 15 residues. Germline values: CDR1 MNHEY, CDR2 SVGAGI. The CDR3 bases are TGTGCCAGCAGGCCGGGACAGGGAGGCACAGATACGCAGTATTTT. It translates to CASRPGQGGTDTQYF.

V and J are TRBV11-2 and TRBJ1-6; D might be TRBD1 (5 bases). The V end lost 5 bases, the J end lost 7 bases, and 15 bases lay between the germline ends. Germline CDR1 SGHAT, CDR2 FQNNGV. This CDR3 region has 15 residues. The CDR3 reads CASSPWRDGNSPLHF. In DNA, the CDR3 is TGTGCCAGCAGCCCTTGGCGGGACGGCAATTCACCCCTCCACTTT.

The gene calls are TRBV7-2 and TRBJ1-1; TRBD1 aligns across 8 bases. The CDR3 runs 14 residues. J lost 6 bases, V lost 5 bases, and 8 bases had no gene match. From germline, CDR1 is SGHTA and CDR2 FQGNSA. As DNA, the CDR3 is TGTGCCAGCAGCCCAGGACAGGGTTTGGCTGAAGCTTTCTTT. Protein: CASSPGQGLAEAFF.

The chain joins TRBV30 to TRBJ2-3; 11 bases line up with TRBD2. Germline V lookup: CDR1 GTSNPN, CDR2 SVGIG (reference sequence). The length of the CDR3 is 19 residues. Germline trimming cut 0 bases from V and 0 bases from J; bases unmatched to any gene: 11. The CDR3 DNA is TGTGCCTGGAGTGTACGACTAGCGGGATGGCCCCCTAGCACAGATACGCAGTATTTT. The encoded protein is CAWSVRLAGWPPSTDTQYF.

CDR3 in amino acids: CSVHDSSYEQYF. The CDR3 DNA sequence: TGCAGCGTCCATGACAGCTCCTACGAGCAGTACTTC. This chain connects TRBV29-1 to TRBJ2-7; perhaps TRBD1 as D (5 bases). CDR1 is SQVTM, CDR2 ANQGSEA, per germline. Trimming pared 6 bases from V and 0 bases from J, leaving 9 bases between. CDR3 length: 12 amino acids.

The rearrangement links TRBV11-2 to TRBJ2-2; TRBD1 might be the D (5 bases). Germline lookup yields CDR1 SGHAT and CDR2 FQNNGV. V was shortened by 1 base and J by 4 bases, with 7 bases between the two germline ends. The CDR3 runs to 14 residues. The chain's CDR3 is CASSLGRVTGELFF. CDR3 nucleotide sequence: TGTGCCAGCAGCTTAGGCAGGGTCACCGGGGAGCTGTTTTTT.